These 29 T cell receptor beta chains were sequenced from one sample in a study of T cell changes during pregnancy in multiple sclerosis. Only in-frame clones appear in the TCRdb table, and some are missing; sequencing was by immunoSEQ multiplex PCR. There are 40,000 to 60,000 clones in the sample; over 80% occur only once, and roughly 0.71% lies in the top ten. This material consisted of CD4+ T cells from peripheral blood mononuclear cells, taken in the third trimester of pregnancy. These receptors all stem from a female donor with multiple sclerosis, enrolled in a pregnancy study.

The chain is built from TRBV10-3 and TRBJ1-1, with TRBD1 matching 7 bases. The germline V gene encodes CDR1 ENHRY and CDR2 SYGVKD. The CDR3 consists of 13 residues. Unmatched junction bases numbered 9, after V lost 10 bases and J lost 4 bases. The CDR3, as DNA: TGTGCCACTGTAACAGGGGTAGGCACTGAAGCTTTCTTT. Translated: CATVTGVGTEAFF.

The chain couples TRBV19 to TRBJ1-5, with D perhaps TRBD1 (5 bases). Trimming cost V 4 bases and J 2 bases, with 9 bases left between them. This CDR3 is 14 amino acids long. CDR1 and CDR2 from the germline V gene are LNHDA and SQIVND (reference sequence). The DNA of the CDR3 is TGTGCCAGTAGTACTCAGACAGGCAATCAGCCCCAGCATTTT. Translated: CASSTQTGNQPQHF. Looking up the rest from reference TRBV19 and TRBJ1-5 gives the full variable domain: DGGITQSPKYLFRKEGQNVTLSCEQNLNHDAMYWYRQDPGQGLRLIYYSQIVNDFQKGDIAEGYSVSREKKESFPLTVTSAQKNPTAFYLCASSTQTGNQPQHFGDGTRLSIL.

V is TRBV9 and J is TRBJ1-4; a weak D match, TRBD1 (5 bases). With 3 bases removed from V and 2 bases from J, the gap between germline ends came to 14 bases. This CDR3 is 16 amino acids long. Germline-derived CDR1 and CDR2 are SGDLS and YYNGEE. Here the CDR3 reads CASSEYVGGTNEKLFF. CDR3 in DNA: TGTGCCAGCAGCGAATATGTCGGGGGGACTAATGAAAAACTGTTTTTT.

This clone was recorded once. The CDR3 here is CASSKTRGENSPLHF. The CDR3 nucleotides are TGTGCCAGCAGCAAGACCCGCGGGGAAAATTCACCCCTCCACTTT. This chain joins TRBV7-8 and TRBJ1-6; D not certain. Germline V lookup: CDR1 SGHVS, CDR2 FQNEAQ. The V gene lost 5 bases and the J gene lost 7 bases, with 15 bases spanning the gap. The CDR3 is made up of 15 amino acids.

This clone came up once. The DNA for the CDR3 is TGTGTCGGTACCCGGACAGGGGGGGGCCAAGAGACCCAGTACTTC. Amino acid sequence: CVGTRTGGGQETQYF. The chain recombines TRBV6-4 with TRBJ2-5, with 10 nucleotides matching TRBD1. The CDR3 has 15 amino acids. Germline CDR1 is MRHNA and CDR2 is SNTAGT.

This chain uses TRBV27 with TRBJ2-3, with TRBD1 matching over 10 bases. This CDR3 contains 16 residues. CDR1 and CDR2 from the germline V gene are MNHEY and SMNVEV (reference sequence). Trimming at V came to 4 bases and at J to 3 bases, leaving 7 bases not matched to a gene. CDR3 coding DNA: TGTGCCAGCAGTTCTTACCGGGACAGGGGTACAGATACGCAGTATTTT. Translation gives CASSSYRDRGTDTQYF.

The chain is built from TRBV5-1 and TRBJ2-3, with 8 bases matching TRBD2. With V trimmed by 3 bases and J by 2 bases, 5 bases remained unmatched. The V gene's germline CDR1 is SGHRS and CDR2 YFSETQ. The CDR3 length is 15 residues. CDR3 nucleotide sequence: TGCGCCAGCAGCTGGGCGGGGGGTGACACAGATACGCAGTATTTT. Protein sequence: CASSWAGGDTDTQYF.

This chain joins TRBV10-3 and TRBJ2-3, with D perhaps matching TRBD2 (5 bases). The germline CDR1 and CDR2 sequences are ENHRY and SYGVKD. Between the trimmed V and J ends, which lost 0 bases and 1 base, there was a span of 8 bases. The CDR3 covers 15 residues. The CDR3 is CAISESGVGTDTQYF. Here the CDR3 DNA reads TGTGCCATCAGTGAGTCCGGGGTTGGCACAGATACGCAGTATTTT.

The chain couples TRBV29-1 to TRBJ2-3; 9 positions match TRBD1. Losses at the gene ends were 5 bases for V and 4 bases for J; bases not matched to a gene: 7. Looked up from germline, CDR1 is SQVTM and CDR2 is ANQGSEA. The CDR3 has 14 residues. The CDR3 loop is CSVTGTGQADTQYF. The CDR3 DNA reads TGCAGCGTTACCGGGACAGGGCAGGCAGATACGCAGTATTTT.

The V call is TRBV7-3, the J call TRBJ1-1; the D is unclear. Germline V gene data show CDR1 as SGHTA and CDR2 as FQGTGA. The CDR3 consists of 13 residues. Deletions cut 3 bases from V and 1 base from J, with 6 bases between. For the CDR3, the DNA is TGTGCCAGCAGCTTGACATGGAACACTGAAGCTTTCTTT. Amino acid sequence: CASSLTWNTEAFF.

The chain links TRBV12-5 to TRBJ1-1; TRBD1 is a possible D gene (6 bases). CDR1 and CDR2 (germline): LGHNT, FRNRAP. CDR3 size: 13 residues. V was pared by 1 base and J by 4 bases, with 7 bases between. CDR3 nucleotides: TGTGCTAGTGGTTTGGGAGGGGGCACTGAAGCTTTCTTT. Its protein product is CASGLGGGTEAFF.

This CDR3 is CASSPYRGQGETLGYGYTF. For the CDR3, the DNA is TGTGCCAGTAGTCCGTATCGCGGACAGGGGGAGACATTGGGCTATGGCTACACCTTC. J is TRBJ1-2 and V is TRBV19; 10 nucleotides agree with TRBD1. J lost 4 bases, V lost 5 bases, and 19 bases had no gene match. CDR1 and CDR2 from the germline V gene are LNHDA and SQIVND (reference sequence). The CDR3 runs 19 residues. Full variable domain (rest looked up from reference TRBV19 and TRBJ1-2): DGGITQSPKYLFRKEGQNVTLSCEQNLNHDAMYWYRQDPGQGLRLIYYSQIVNDFQKGDIAEGYSVSREKKESFPLTVTSAQKNPTAFYLCASSPYRGQGETLGYGYTFGSGTRLTVV.

The rearrangement uses TRBV30 and TRBJ1-1; TRBD1 agrees at 9 bases. The V gene's germline CDR1 is GTSNPN and CDR2 SVGIG (reference sequence). This CDR3 is built from 15 residues. The V and J ends lost 4 bases and 1 base, in that order; junction bases with no gene match: 7. The chain's CDR3 is CAWMGQGRRNTEAFF. The CDR3 DNA reads TGTGCCTGGATGGGACAGGGACGACGGAACACTGAAGCTTTCTTT.

The chain is built from TRBV27 and TRBJ1-1; D is uncertain. CDR3 size: 16 residues. V was shortened by 3 bases and J by 0 bases, with 14 bases between the two germline ends. Germline-derived CDR1 and CDR2 are MNHEY and SMNVEV (reference sequence). The CDR3 spells CASSFSSGRMNTEAFF. CDR3 DNA sequence: TGTGCCAGCAGTTTTTCATCCGGCAGGATGAACACTGAAGCTTTCTTT.

V gene TRBV11-2 combines with J gene TRBJ2-6, with 12 bases matching TRBD1. Germline V CDR1 and CDR2: SGHAT, FQNNGV. The V gene end was trimmed by 5 bases and the J gene end by 4 bases; junction bases not matched to a gene: 9. This CDR3 contains 18 residues. The CDR3, as DNA: TGTGCCAGCAGCCCCCCGGGACAGGGGGCGCCCGGGGCCAACGTCCTGACTTTC. Translating it yields CASSPPGQGAPGANVLTF.

The rearrangement links TRBV19 to TRBJ1-4, with 8 bases matching TRBD1. The ends lost 4 bases at V and 0 bases at J; junction bases unmatched: 7. The CDR3 extends over 17 amino acids. Germline CDR1 reads LNHDA; CDR2 reads SQIVND (reference sequence). CDR3 in amino acids: CASSNGQGGSTNEKLFF. CDR3 nucleotide sequence: TGTGCCAGTAGTAACGGACAGGGTGGCTCAACTAATGAAAAACTGTTTTTT.

The chain has TRBV4-1 and TRBJ2-2; no firm D call. V shed 2 bases and J shed 0 bases, with 13 bases lying between them. Germline CDR1 is MGHRA and CDR2 is YSYEKL. The CDR3 spans 17 residues. CDR3 amino acids: CASSQLDLFANTGELFF. As DNA, the CDR3 is TGCGCCAGCAGCCAACTAGACCTATTTGCGAACACCGGGGAGCTGTTTTTT.

The chain couples TRBV7-2 to TRBJ2-2; TRBD2 is a possible D gene (6 bases). Germline V gene sequence: CDR1 SGHTA, CDR2 FQGNSA. This CDR3 has 15 amino acids. V was shortened by 4 bases and J by 8 bases, with 17 bases between the two germline ends. The chain's CDR3 is CASSSTSLGTGELFF. The CDR3 coding sequence is TGTGCCAGCAGCTCGACTAGTCTGGGGACGGGGGAGCTGTTTTTT. Full variable domain (rest looked up from reference TRBV7-2 and TRBJ2-2): GAGVSQSPSNKVTEKGKDVELRCDPISGHTALYWYRQSLGQGLEFLIYFQGNSAPDKSGLPSDRFSAERTGGSVSTLTIQRTQQEDSAVYLCASSSTSLGTGELFFGEGSRLTVL.

The V gene is TRBV19, the J gene TRBJ1-2; TRBD1 matches 9 bases. The CDR3 has 15 amino acids. The germline gives CDR1 LNHDA, CDR2 SQIVND (reference sequence). The V gene end was trimmed by 1 base and the J gene end by 3 bases; junction bases not matched to a gene: 3. The CDR3 DNA sequence: TGTGCCAGTAGTATAGCCTGGACAGGGGACTATGGCTACACCTTC. Protein product: CASSIAWTGDYGYTF.

This chain links TRBV7-2 with TRBJ1-1; no clear D. The V gene lost 1 base and the J gene lost 10 bases, with 13 bases spanning the gap. This CDR3 is built from 13 residues. Germline V gene lookup returns CDR1 SGHTA and CDR2 FQGNSA. CDR3: CASSLGTPTGAFF. The CDR3 bases are TGTGCCAGCAGCTTAGGGACTCCAACGGGAGCTTTCTTT.

The chain links TRBV7-7 to TRBJ1-4; no definite D call. The CDR3 loop spans 13 amino acids. Germline V CDR1 and CDR2: SSHAT, FNYEAQ (reference sequence). V dropped 1 base and J dropped 6 bases, with 6 bases sitting between them. CDR3 loop: CASSLDRDEKLFF. DNA for the CDR3: TGTGCCAGCAGCTTAGATCGGGATGAAAAACTGTTTTTT.

This clone was seen a handful of times. The chain employs TRBV30 and TRBJ1-1, with no clear D. Germline V lookup: CDR1 GTSNPN, CDR2 SVGIG (reference sequence). Trimming left V 0 bases short and J 0 bases short, with 8 bases between. This CDR3 is 14 amino acids long. CDR3 sequence: CAWSVTRMNTEAFF. The CDR3, as DNA: TGTGCCTGGAGTGTTACTAGAATGAACACTGAAGCTTTCTTT.

This chain joins TRBV15 and TRBJ2-4; D may be TRBD1 (5 bases). This CDR3 is 13 amino acids long. V gave up 5 bases and J gave up 5 bases, with 10 bases separating them. Germline V lookup: CDR1 LNHNV, CDR2 YYDKDF (reference sequence). CDR3 DNA: TGTGCCACCAGCGGTGCAGGGCAAAACATTCAGTACTTC. Protein product: CATSGAGQNIQYF.

The chain combines TRBV4-3 with TRBJ1-4; the D gene is possibly TRBD1 (5 bases). The ends were cut back, 0 bases at V and 5 bases at J, with 10 bases in the middle. Germline V gives CDR1 LGHNA, CDR2 YSLEER. There are 15 residues in the CDR3. In DNA, the CDR3 is TGCGCCAGCAGCCAAGAGGAGACAGAGAATGAAAAACTGTTTTTT. Translating it yields CASSQEETENEKLFF.

The chain carries TRBV4-2 and TRBJ1-2; 8 nucleotides align to TRBD1. Germline V gives CDR1 LGHNA, CDR2 YNFKEQ. Losses at the gene ends were 3 bases for V and 4 bases for J; bases not matched to a gene: 7. This CDR3 comprises 15 residues. CDR3 DNA sequence: TGTGCCAGCAGCCAGGAGACAGGGGATCGCTATGGCTACACCTTC. Translation gives CASSQETGDRYGYTF.

The V gene is TRBV4-2, the J gene TRBJ1-6, with D possibly matching TRBD1 (5 bases). Between the trimmed V and J ends, which lost 3 bases and 5 bases, there was a span of 11 bases. Germline-derived CDR1 and CDR2 are LGHNA and YNFKEQ. The CDR3 contains 15 residues. CDR3 region: CASSQSREHNSPLHF. Written as DNA, the CDR3 is TGTGCCAGCAGCCAGTCCAGGGAACATAATTCACCCCTCCACTTT.

This rearrangement joins TRBV29-1 to TRBJ2-6; 7 nucleotides match TRBD2. The CDR3 has 14 amino acids. CDR1 SQVTM and CDR2 ANQGSEA come from the germline V gene. With V trimmed by 6 bases and J by 4 bases, 6 bases remained unmatched. The CDR3 sequence: CSVSAGRGANVLTF. The CDR3 nucleotides are TGCAGCGTATCCGCCGGGAGGGGGGCCAACGTCCTGACTTTC.

The chain recombines TRBV10-3 with TRBJ1-1; D possibly corresponds to TRBD1 (5 bases). Germline V gene data show CDR1 as ENHRY and CDR2 as SYGVKD. The V gene lost 4 bases and the J gene lost 1 base, with 7 bases spanning the gap. The CDR3 consists of 13 residues. The DNA for the CDR3 is TGTGCCATCAGTGTCCAGGGGAACACTGAAGCTTTCTTT. Translating gives CAISVQGNTEAFF.

The chain has TRBV27 and TRBJ1-2; weak D call: TRBD1 (5 bases). In germline, CDR1 is MNHEY, CDR2 SMNVEV (reference sequence). The CDR3 extends over 16 amino acids. Trimming shortened V by 6 bases and J by 1 base, and 18 bases separated the two germline ends. This CDR3 is CASSVRVGRLNYGYTF. CDR3 nucleotides: TGTGCCAGCAGCGTAAGGGTGGGGCGCCTTAACTATGGCTACACCTTC.